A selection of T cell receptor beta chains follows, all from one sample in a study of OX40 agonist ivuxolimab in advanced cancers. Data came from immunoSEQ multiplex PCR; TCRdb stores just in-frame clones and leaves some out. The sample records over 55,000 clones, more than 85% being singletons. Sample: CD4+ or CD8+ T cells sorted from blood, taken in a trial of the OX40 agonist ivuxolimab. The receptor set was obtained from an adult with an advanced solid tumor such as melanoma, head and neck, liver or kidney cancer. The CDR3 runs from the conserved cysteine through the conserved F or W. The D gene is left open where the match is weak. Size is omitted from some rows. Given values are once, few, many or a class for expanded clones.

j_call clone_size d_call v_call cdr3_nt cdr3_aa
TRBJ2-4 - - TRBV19 TGTGCCAGTAGTATAGGGCAGCCAAGGGACATTCAGTACTTC CASSIGQPRDIQYF
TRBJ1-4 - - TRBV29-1 TGCAGCGTTTCAAGGGGACAAAATGAAAAACTGTTTTTT CSVSRGQNEKLFF
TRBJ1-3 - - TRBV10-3 TGTGCCATCAGTGGGGCGGAGGACACCATATATTTT CAISGAEDTIYF
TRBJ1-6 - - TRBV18 TGTGCCAGCTCGTCCTCCGCGGGGGCGAGTAATTCACCCCTCCACTTT CASSSSAGASNSPLHF
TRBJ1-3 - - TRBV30 TGTGCCTACGGTGGGTTGGGCACTGGAAACACCATATATTTT CAYGGLGTGNTIYF
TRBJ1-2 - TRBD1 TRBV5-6 TGTGCCAGCAGCTGGGACAGGGAGGGTACTGGCTACACCTTC CASSWDREGTGYTF
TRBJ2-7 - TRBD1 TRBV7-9 TGTGCCAGCAGCATACCAGGGACAGGATCCTACGAGCAGTACTTC CASSIPGTGSYEQYF
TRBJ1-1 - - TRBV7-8 TGTGCCAGCAGCCCCCTCAGGGTGAACACTGAAGCTTTCTTT CASSPLRVNTEAFF
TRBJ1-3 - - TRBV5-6 TGTGCCAGCATCAACCGGGCCACAATAAACACCATATATTTT CASINRATINTIYF
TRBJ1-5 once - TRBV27 TGTGCCAGCAGTTTAGAGGGTAGCAATCAGCCCCAGCATTTT CASSLEGSNQPQHF
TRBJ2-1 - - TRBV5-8 TGTGCCAGCAGTTCCGGGGACTCCTCCTACAATGAGCAGTTCTTC CASSSGDSSYNEQFF
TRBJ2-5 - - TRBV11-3 TGTGCCAGCAGCTTGGCCCCGGATAACAAGAGAACCCAGTACTTC CASSLAPDNKRTQYF
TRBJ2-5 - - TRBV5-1 TGCGCCAGCAGCTTGGGGCAGGTCCAAGAGACCCAGTACTTC CASSLGQVQETQYF
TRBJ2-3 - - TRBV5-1 TGCGCCAGCAGCTTCTTCGGGACGACCACAGATACGCAGTATTTT CASSFFGTTTDTQYF
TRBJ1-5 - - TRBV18 TGTGCCAGCTCACCGGACACCCAGAATCAGCCCCAGCATTTT CASSPDTQNQPQHF
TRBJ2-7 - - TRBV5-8 TGTGCCAGCAGCTTTCACGGCTTCTCCTACGAGCAGTACTTC CASSFHGFSYEQYF
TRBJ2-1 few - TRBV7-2 TGTGCCAGCAGCTTAACCCTAGGCTATAGGGATGAGCAGTTCTTC CASSLTLGYRDEQFF
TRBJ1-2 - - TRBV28 TGTGCCAGCAGTTTACAGTCCTATGGCTACACCTTC CASSLQSYGYTF
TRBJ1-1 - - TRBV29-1 TGCAGCGTTGAGGGCTTCGGCAGGGGAGACACTGAAGCTTTCTTT CSVEGFGRGDTEAFF
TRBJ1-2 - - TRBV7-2 TGTGCCAGCAGCCTAACCGTGCAGAGTATCTATGGCTACACCTTC CASSLTVQSIYGYTF
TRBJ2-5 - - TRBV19 TGTGCCAGTAGTTACGACAGGGAGGGGACCCAGTACTTC CASSYDREGTQYF
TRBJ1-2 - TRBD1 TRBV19 TGTGCCAGTCGACCTCCACCGGGACAGGGAGGCTATGGCTACACCTTC CASRPPPGQGGYGYTF
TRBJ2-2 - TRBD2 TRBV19 TGTGCCAGTAGTCTAGCGGGGGCGGACACCGGGGAGCTGTTTTTT CASSLAGADTGELFF
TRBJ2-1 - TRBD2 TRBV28 TGTGCCAGCACCCTTCCTATCGGGGGGGTCAATGAGCAGTTCTTC CASTLPIGGVNEQFF
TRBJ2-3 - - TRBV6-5 TGTGCCAGCAGTTACGATGGGACAGATACGCAGTATTTT CASSYDGTDTQYF
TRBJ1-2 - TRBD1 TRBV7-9 TGTGCCAGCAGCTGGGACAGGGGGGGATCGGGCTACACCTTC CASSWDRGGSGYTF
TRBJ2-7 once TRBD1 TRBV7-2 TGTGCCAGCAGCTTCCCGACAGGGAAGGGTTACGAGCAGTACTTC CASSFPTGKGYEQYF